This T cell receptor (beta chain) derives from a study of blood T cell repertoires in COVID-19. Study background: Samples taken during acute and convalescent COVID-19 were collected in the United States, Italy and Spain. Sources were T cells, B-cell-depleted T cells, or PBMCs; the material itself was cDNA or gDNA.

In the original workflow: Reference gene primer amplification gave estimated nucleated cell counts. Method: immunoSEQ multiplex PCR; TCRdb's copy keeps in-frame clones and lacks some. That table furnishes V, J and clone size, whereas the DNA furnished D and trimming. The sample lists roughly 97,000 clones, roughly 80% occurring once. This CDR3 has 19 residues. The ends lost 4 bases at V and 3 bases at J; junction bases unmatched: 18. Germline lookup yields CDR1 SGHRS and CDR2 YFSETQ. This clonotype originated in a woman at least 80 years old with active or convalescent COVID-19. Source material: peripheral blood. The chain links TRBV5-1 to TRBJ2-7, with 11 nucleotides matching TRBD2. In nucleotides, the CDR3 is TGCGCCAGCAGCCTACGCCGATCAAAGGGACTAGCGGAGTTCTACGAGCAGTACTTC. This gives the protein CASSLRRSKGLAEFYEQYF.